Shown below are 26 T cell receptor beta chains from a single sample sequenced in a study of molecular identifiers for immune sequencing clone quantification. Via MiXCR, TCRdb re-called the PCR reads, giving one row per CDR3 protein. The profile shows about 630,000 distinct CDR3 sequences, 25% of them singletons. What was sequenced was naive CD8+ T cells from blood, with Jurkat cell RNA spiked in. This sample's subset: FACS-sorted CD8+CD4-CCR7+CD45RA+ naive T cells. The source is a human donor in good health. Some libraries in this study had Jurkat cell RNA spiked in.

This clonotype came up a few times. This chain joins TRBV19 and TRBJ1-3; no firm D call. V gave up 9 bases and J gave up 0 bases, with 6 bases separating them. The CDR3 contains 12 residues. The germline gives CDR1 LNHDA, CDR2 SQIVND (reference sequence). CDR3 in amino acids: CASTPSGNTIYF. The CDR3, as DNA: TGTGCCAGCACACCCTCTGGAAACACCATATATTTT.

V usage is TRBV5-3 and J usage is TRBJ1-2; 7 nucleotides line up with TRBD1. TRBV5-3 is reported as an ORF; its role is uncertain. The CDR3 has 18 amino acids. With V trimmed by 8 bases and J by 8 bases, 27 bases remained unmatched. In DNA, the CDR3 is TGTGCCAGCAGAGCCGGTATGGTAGGGGGCGCCGTATCGGAAGGCTACACCTTC. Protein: CASRAGMVGGAVSEGYTF.

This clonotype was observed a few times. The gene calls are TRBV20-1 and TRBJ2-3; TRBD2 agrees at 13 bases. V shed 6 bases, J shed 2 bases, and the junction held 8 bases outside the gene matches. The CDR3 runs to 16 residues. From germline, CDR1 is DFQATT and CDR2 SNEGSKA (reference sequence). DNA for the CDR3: TGCAGTGCCTCCGCACTAGCGGGAGGGTTCACAGATACGCAGTATTTT. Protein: CSASALAGGFTDTQYF.

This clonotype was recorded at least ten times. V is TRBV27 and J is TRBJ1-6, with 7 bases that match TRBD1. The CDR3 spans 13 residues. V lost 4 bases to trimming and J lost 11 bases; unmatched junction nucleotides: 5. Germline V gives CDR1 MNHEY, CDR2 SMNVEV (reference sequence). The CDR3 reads CASSWGQLTPLHF. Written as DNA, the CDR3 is TGTGCCAGCAGTTGGGGACAGCTAACACCCCTCCACTTT.

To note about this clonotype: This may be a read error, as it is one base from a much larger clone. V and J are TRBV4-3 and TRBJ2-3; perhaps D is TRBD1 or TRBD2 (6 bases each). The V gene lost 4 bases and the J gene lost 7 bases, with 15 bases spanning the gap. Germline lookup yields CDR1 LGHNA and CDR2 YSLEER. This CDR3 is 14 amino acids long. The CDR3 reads CASSPGRGRNTQYF. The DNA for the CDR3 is TGCGCCAGCAGCCCCGGACGGGGGCGAAATACGCAGTATTTT.

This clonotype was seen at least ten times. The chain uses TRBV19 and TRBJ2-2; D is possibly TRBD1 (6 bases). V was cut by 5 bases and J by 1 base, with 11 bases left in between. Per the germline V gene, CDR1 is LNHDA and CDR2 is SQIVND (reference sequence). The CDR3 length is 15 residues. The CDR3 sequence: CASSVDSRNTGELFF. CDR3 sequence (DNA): TGTGCCAGTAGTGTGGACAGTCGGAACACCGGGGAGCTGTTTTTT.

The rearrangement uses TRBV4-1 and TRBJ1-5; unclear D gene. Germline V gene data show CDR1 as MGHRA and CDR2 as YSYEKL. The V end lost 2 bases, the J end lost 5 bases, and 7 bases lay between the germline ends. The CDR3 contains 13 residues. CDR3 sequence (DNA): TGCGCCAGCAGCCAAACAGTAGATCAGCCCCAGCATTTT. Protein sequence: CASSQTVDQPQHF.

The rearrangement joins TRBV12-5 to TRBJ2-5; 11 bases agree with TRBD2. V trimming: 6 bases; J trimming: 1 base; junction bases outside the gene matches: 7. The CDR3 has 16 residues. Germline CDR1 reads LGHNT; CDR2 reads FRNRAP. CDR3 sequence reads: CASGTSGDSPQETQYF. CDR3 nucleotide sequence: TGTGCTAGTGGGACTAGCGGGGACTCTCCCCAAGAGACCCAGTACTTC.

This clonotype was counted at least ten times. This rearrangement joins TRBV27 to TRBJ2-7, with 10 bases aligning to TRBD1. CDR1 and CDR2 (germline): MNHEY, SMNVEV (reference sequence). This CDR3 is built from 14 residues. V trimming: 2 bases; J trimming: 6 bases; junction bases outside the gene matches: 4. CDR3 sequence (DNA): TGTGCCAGCAGTTTAGGACAGGGGGTGGGCGAGCAGTACTTC. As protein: CASSLGQGVGEQYF.

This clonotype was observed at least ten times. CDR3 protein: CASPSRNTGELFF. CDR3 bases: TGTGCCAGCCCAAGCAGAAACACCGGGGAGCTGTTTTTT. The chain employs TRBV21-1 and TRBJ2-2. TRBV21-1 is tagged as a pseudogene. The CDR3 runs 13 residues.

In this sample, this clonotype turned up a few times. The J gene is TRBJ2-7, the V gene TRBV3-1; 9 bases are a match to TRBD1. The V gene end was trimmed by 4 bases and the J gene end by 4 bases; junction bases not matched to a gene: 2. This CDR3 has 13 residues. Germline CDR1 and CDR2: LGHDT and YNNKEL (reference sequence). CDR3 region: CASSRDREYEQYF. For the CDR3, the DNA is TGTGCCAGCAGCCGGGACAGGGAGTACGAGCAGTACTTC.

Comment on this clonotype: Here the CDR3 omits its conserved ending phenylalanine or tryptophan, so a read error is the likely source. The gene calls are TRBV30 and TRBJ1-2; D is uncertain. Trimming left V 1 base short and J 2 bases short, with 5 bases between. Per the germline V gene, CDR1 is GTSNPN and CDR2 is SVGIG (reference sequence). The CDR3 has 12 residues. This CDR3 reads CAWSENNYGYTL. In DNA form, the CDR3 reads TGTGCCTGGAGTGAAAACAACTATGGCTACACCCTC.

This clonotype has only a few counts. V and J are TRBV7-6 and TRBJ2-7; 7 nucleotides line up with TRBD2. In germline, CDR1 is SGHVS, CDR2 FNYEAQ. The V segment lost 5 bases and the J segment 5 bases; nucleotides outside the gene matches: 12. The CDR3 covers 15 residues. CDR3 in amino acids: CASSQAGGSYDEQYF. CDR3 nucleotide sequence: TGTGCCAGCAGCCAAGCTGGCGGGAGTTATGACGAGCAGTACTTC.

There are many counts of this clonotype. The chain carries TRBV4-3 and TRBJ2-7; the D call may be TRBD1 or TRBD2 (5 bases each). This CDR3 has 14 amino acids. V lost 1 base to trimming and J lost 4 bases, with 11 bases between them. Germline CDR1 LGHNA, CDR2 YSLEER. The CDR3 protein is CASSQGRGSYEQYF. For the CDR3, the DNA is TGCGCCAGCAGCCAAGGCCGGGGCTCTTACGAGCAGTACTTC.

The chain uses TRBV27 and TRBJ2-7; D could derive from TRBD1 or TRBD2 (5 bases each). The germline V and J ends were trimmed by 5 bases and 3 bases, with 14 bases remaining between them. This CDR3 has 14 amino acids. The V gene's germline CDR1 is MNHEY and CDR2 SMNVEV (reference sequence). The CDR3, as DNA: TGTGCCAGCAGTCAGCAGGTTGGGGGCTACGAGCAGTACTTC. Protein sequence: CASSQQVGGYEQYF.

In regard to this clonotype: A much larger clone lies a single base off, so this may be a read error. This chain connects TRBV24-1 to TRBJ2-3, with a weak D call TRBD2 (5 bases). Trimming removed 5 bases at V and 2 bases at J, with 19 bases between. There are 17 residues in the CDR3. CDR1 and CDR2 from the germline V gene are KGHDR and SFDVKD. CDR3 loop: CATSGGHGESYTDTQYF. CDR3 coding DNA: TGTGCCACCAGTGGTGGCCACGGGGAAAGTTACACAGATACGCAGTATTTT.

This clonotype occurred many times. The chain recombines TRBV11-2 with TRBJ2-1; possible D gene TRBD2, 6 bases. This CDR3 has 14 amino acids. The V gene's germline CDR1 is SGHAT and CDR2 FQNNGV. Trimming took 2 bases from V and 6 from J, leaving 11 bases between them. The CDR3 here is CASSLWDLSNEQFF. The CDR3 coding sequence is TGTGCCAGCAGCTTATGGGACTTAAGCAATGAGCAGTTCTTC. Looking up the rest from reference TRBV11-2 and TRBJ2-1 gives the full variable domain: EAGVAQSPRYKIIEKRQSVAFWCNPISGHATLYWYQQILGQGPKLLIQFQNNGVVDDSQLPKDRFSAERLKGVDSTLKIQPAKLEDSAVYLCASSLWDLSNEQFFGPGTRLTVL.

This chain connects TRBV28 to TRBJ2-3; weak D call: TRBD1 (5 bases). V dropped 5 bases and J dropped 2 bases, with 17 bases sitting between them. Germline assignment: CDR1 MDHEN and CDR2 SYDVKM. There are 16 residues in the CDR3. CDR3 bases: TGTGCCAGCAGTCTTCGGTTGGGGCGTTTCACAGATACGCAGTATTTT. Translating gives CASSLRLGRFTDTQYF.

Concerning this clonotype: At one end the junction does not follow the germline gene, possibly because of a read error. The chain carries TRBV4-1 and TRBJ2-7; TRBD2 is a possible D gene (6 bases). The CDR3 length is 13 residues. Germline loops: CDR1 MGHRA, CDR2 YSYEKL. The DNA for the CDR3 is TGCGCCAGCAGCCAAAGACTAGACTACGTGCAGTACTTC. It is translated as CASSQRLDYVQYF.

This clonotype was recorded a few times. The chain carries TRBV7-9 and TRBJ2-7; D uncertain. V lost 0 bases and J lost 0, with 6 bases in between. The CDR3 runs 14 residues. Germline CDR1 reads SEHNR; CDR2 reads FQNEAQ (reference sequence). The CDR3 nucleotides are TGTGCCAGCAGCTTAGCGCGTATCTCCTACGAGCAGTACTTC. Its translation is CASSLARISYEQYF.

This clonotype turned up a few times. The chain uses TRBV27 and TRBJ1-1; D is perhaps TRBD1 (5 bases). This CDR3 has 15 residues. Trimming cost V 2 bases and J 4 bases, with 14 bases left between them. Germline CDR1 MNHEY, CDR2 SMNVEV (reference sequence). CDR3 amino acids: CASSLSGSGLTEAFF. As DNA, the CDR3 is TGTGCCAGCAGTTTAAGTGGTTCAGGGCTCACTGAAGCTTTCTTT.

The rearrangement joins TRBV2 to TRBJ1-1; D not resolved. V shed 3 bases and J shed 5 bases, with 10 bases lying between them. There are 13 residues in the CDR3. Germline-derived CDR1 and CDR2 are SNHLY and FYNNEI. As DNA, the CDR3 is TGTGCCAGCAGTGATGGGCCAAGTACTGAAGCTTTCTTT. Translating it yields CASSDGPSTEAFF.

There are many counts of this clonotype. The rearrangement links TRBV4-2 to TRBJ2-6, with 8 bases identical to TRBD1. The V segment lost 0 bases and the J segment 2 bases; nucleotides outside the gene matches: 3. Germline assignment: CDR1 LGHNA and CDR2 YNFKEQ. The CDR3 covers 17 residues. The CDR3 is CASSQDQQGAGANVLTF. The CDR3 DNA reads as TGTGCCAGCAGCCAAGATCAACAGGGGGCTGGGGCCAACGTCCTGACTTTC.

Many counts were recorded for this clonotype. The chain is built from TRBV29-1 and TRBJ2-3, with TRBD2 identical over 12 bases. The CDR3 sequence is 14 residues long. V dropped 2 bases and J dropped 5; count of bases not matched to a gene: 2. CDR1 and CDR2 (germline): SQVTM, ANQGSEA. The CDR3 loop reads CSVELAGGRDTQYF. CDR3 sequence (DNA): TGCAGCGTTGAACTAGCGGGAGGGCGAGATACGCAGTATTTT.

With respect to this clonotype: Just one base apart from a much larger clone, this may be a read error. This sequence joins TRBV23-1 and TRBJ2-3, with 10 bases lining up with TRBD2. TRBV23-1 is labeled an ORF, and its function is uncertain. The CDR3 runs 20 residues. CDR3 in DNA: TGCGCCAGCAGTCAATCACGCCGAGCGGGAGGGCCACTTTCGGCAGATGCGCAGTATTTT. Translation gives CASSQSRRAGGPLSADAQYF.

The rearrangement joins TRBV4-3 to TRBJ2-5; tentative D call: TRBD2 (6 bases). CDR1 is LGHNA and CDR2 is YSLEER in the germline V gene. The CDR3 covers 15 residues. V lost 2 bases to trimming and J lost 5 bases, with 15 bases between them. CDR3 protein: CASSQSVGGGETQYF. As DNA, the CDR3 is TGCGCCAGCAGCCAAAGTGTGGGAGGAGGGGAGACCCAGTACTTC.